This T cell receptor (beta chain) was recorded in a study of blood T cell repertoires in COVID-19 (dated by TCRdb to 2018 to 2021). Looking at the study overall: Samples covering the acute and convalescent phases of COVID-19 were provided by collaborators in the United States, Italy and Spain. A de-identified subject ID, COVID-19 status, age in years and sex were almost always included in the sample metadata. The material from the prospective study consisted of cDNA or gDNA derived from T cells, B-cell-depleted T cells, or PBMCs. The samples were drawn from two sources: the first 160 participants of the ongoing ImmuneRACE study, and over 1,000 subjects contributed by 6 global collaborators. Where available, HLA class I and class II types were taken from metadata supplied by the sample provider and were not determined by assay-based typing. The repertoires were released in a freely available public database intended as a resource for research on the immune response to SARS-CoV-2. Subjects who had been exposed to COVID-19, were actively infected with it, or had recovered from it provided the deeply sampled blood TCRbeta repertoires that made up the dataset.

Summary of the overall study and its limitations: The quantity of clinical and demographic metadata differed by source and by participant and was supplied without curation.

Regarding this clone: This clone's antigen is unknown. No qualities accompany the bases; no much larger clone lies one base away.

The immunoSEQ Assay, a bias-controlled multiplex PCR, was used to amplify TCRbeta CDR3 regions from genomic DNA. In the authors' own workflow: Within the assay, amplification of reference gene primers was used to estimate how many nucleated cells each sample contained. To quantify the absolute abundance of each unique TCRbeta CDR3 rearrangement, sequence reads were collapsed and filtered. For each sample, productive Simpson clonality was calculated as the square root of Simpson's diversity index across productive rearrangements. TCRdb re-hosts the immuneACCESS table, in-frame sequences only. Its copies lack some clones; in the studies checked, an unresolved V gene accounts for under half of them, and the cause for the rest is not known. That table gives V, J and clone size, and the DNA gave D and trimming. The sample records 200,000 to 300,000 clones, roughly 80% of which are singletons. Over 5.5% of the sample goes to the ten largest clones.

For this chain, trimming is 1 base at the V end and 0 bases at the J end, and the number of junction bases without a gene match is 9. From cysteine to phenylalanine, the CDR3 is 19 amino acids long. CDR3 DNA only is kept here, 57 bases in frame from base 1. The germline V gene supplies CDR1 MDHEN and CDR2 SYDVKM. Each collaborating institution followed its own protocols to collect whole blood in K2EDTA tubes. For TCRbeta analysis, collaborators shipped samples in one of three forms: frozen whole blood, isolated PBMCs, or DNA extracted from either of those sample types. The sequenced sample was peripheral blood. The receptor was isolated from a woman between 55 and 75 years old with active or convalescent COVID-19. The chain joins TRBV28 to TRBJ2-1, and TRBD2 aligns with 10 junction nucleotides. The sequence in DNA is TGTGCCAGCAGTTTATTCCTAGCGGGGGCCATTAGCTCCTACAATGAGCAGTTCTTC. Its translation reads: CASSLFLAGAISSYNEQFF.